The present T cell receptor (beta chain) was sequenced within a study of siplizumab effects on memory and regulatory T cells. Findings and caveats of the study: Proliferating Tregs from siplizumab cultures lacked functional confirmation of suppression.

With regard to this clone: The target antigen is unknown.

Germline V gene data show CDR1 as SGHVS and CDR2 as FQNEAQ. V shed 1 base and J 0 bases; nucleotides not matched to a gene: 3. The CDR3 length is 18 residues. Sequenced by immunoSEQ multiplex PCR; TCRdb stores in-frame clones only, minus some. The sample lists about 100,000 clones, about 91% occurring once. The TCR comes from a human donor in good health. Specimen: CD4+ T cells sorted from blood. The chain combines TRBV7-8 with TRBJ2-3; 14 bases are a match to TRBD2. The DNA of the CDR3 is TGTGCCAGCAGCTTAGGACTAGCGGGGGGGTCTAGCACAGATACGCAGTATTTT. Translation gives CASSLGLAGGSSTDTQYF.